The rows below give T cell receptor beta chains drawn from one sample of a study of blood T cell repertoires in COVID-19. The table came from immunoSEQ multiplex PCR; TCRdb's copy has only in-frame clones and leaves some out. The sample lists some 340,000 clones, more than 70% occurring once. The sample comprised PBMCs or T cells enriched from blood (not recorded which). All receptors come from a woman aged 25 to 39 who had recovered from COVID-19. Both conserved end residues are part of each CDR3. The D gene is left open where the match is weak. Only some rows state a clone size, as once, few, many or a class for expanded clones.

clone_size j_call v_call d_call cdr3_length cdr3_nt cdr3_aa
. TRBJ2-1 TRBV19 TRBD1 16 TGTGCCAGTAGTATCAGAGGGGGCCTCTCCTACAATGAGCAGTTCTTC CASSIRGGLSYNEQFF
. TRBJ1-4 TRBV5-1 . 15 TGCGCCAGCAGCTTGGTAGGGGAAACTAATGAAAAACTGTTTTTT CASSLVGETNEKLFF
. TRBJ1-2 TRBV23-1 . 17 TGCGCCAGCAGTCAATCGGCGCGGTGGAGTCATAACTATGGCTACACCTTC CASSQSARWSHNYGYTF
. TRBJ2-3 TRBV7-2 . 15 TGTGCCAGCAGCTTCGGCGGGGCCAGCACAGATACGCAGTATTTT CASSFGGASTDTQYF
. TRBJ1-2 TRBV2 TRBD1 13 TGTGCCAGCAGTCACGACAGGGCTAGAGGCTACACCTTC CASSHDRARGYTF
. TRBJ1-1 TRBV18 . 16 TGTGCCAGCTCACCGCGGGTTCGGACCCAAGACACTGAAGCTTTCTTT CASSPRVRTQDTEAFF
. TRBJ2-3 TRBV5-4 . 16 TGTGCCAGCAGCTCCTTAGCGGCGACCGCCACAGATACGCAGTATTTT CASSSLAATATDTQYF
. TRBJ1-1 TRBV27 TRBD1 15 TGTGCCAGCAGTTTCCGGACAGGCCTGAACACTGAAGCTTTCTTT CASSFRTGLNTEAFF
. TRBJ1-3 TRBV7-2 . 15 TGTGCCAGCAGCTTAGAGCCGCGGGGGATGGCCACCATATATTTT CASSLEPRGMATIYF
. TRBJ2-1 TRBV30 TRBD2 18 TGTGCCTACGAGCCTGGAGTGTACGGTCTAGCGGGGGTTAATGAGCAGTTCTTC CAYEPGVYGLAGVNEQFF
. TRBJ1-6 TRBV30 . 16 TGTGCCTGGGAGAAACCTCCGAGGACAGATAATTCACCCCTCCACTTT CAWEKPPRTDNSPLHF
. TRBJ2-7 TRBV7-2 TRBD1 14 TGTGCCAGCAGCTTTACAGGGGGCGCGGACGAGCAGTACTTC CASSFTGGADEQYF
once TRBJ1-1 TRBV12-5 TRBD1 14 TGTGCTAGTGGTTTGGTAGGGGGGACAGGGGAGGCTTTCTTT CASGLVGGTGEAFF
. TRBJ2-3 TRBV4-1 . 17 TGCGCCAGCAGCCAAGCGAATCGGGAACCCGACACAGATACGCAGTATTTT CASSQANREPDTDTQYF
. TRBJ1-1 TRBV29-1 . 14 TGCAGCGTTGCAGGGCTACTCTTGAACACTGAAGCTTTCTTT CSVAGLLLNTEAFF
. TRBJ1-2 TRBV3-1/TRBV3-2 . 16 TGTGCCAGCAGCCCGTTGGGGACTTCGGGATCCTATGGCTACACCTTC CASSPLGTSGSYGYTF
. TRBJ1-2 TRBV4-3 . 15 TGCGCCAGCAGCCAGCTCGGACAGTTGGGGAGTGGCTACACCTTC CASSQLGQLGSGYTF
. TRBJ1-6 TRBV10-3 TRBD1 15 TGTGCCATCAGTGAGACCGGGACAGGGCTCGGGGCCCTCCACTTT CAISETGTGLGALHF
. TRBJ1-2 TRBV6-5 . 15 TGTGCCAGCAACCTTTCGGAGGGGCGGAGAGGTGGCTACACCTTC CASNLSEGRRGGYTF
. TRBJ1-4 TRBV4-1 . 14 TGCGCCAGCAGCCAGAAGGCCCGGGATGAAAAACTGTTTTTT CASSQKARDEKLFF
. TRBJ1-2 TRBV3-1/TRBV3-2 . 13 TGTGCCAGCAGCCGTTACCGGGGGGGGGCCGGCACCTTC CASSRYRGGAGTF
. TRBJ2-7 TRBV5-1 . 13 TGCGCCAGCAGCTTGCTACTTACCTACGAGCAGTACTTC CASSLLLTYEQYF
. TRBJ1-4 TRBV7-8 TRBD1 18 TGTGCCAGCAGCTTAGCCACTACCGGGACAGGACTTAATGAAAAACTGTTTTTT CASSLATTGTGLNEKLFF
. TRBJ2-2 TRBV7-8 . 18 TGTGCCAGCAGCTTATCCCTCGCTGGCGGGGCGAACACCGGGGAGCTGTTTTTT CASSLSLAGGANTGELFF
once TRBJ1-3 TRBV5-1 . 18 TGCGCCAGCAGCTTGGCCCCGGATTCTAGTCCTTCTGGAAACACCATATATTTT CASSLAPDSSPSGNTIYF
once TRBJ1-5 TRBV6-1 . 16 TGTGCCAGCAGTGAAGCATCGTGGGGCCCCAATCAGCCCCAGCATTTT CASSEASWGPNQPQHF
. TRBJ1-4 TRBV15 . 15 TGTGCCACCAGCAGAGAACGGGGGATTGGAGAAAAACTGTTTTTT CATSRERGIGEKLFF
. TRBJ1-4 TRBV5-1 TRBD1 17 TGCGCCAGCAGCTTCGCGGCCACGACAGGGGGCTTCGAAAAACTGTTTTTT CASSFAATTGGFEKLFF
. TRBJ2-3 TRBV11-2 TRBD2 16 TGTGCCAGCAGCTTAGACCGAGCGGGGGGGCCCGATACGCAGTATTTT CASSLDRAGGPDTQYF
few TRBJ1-1 TRBV29-1 TRBD1 15 TGCAGCGTTGAATTTAGGACAGGGGGAAAGGGTGAAGCTTTCTTT CSVEFRTGGKGEAFF
. TRBJ1-4 TRBV28 TRBD1 16 TGTGCCAGCAGTTTTTTAATGGGACAGACTAATGAAAAACTGTTTTTT CASSFLMGQTNEKLFF
. TRBJ2-1 TRBV5-1 TRBD2 16 TGCGCCAGCAGCCGACTAGCGGGGGGTATAAACAATGAGCAGTTCTTC CASSRLAGGINNEQFF
. TRBJ1-1 TRBV7-9 TRBD1 14 TGTGCCAGCAGCTTGACAGGGGGTGACACTGAAGCTTTCTTT CASSLTGGDTEAFF
. TRBJ1-1 TRBV5-1 . 13 TGCGCCAGCAGCTTGGGGCAGATCACTGAAGCTTTCTTT CASSLGQITEAFF
. TRBJ1-3 TRBV24-1 . 17 TGTGCCACCAGTGATCTAAAAGGGACAACGGGAGGAAACACCATATATTTT CATSDLKGTTGGNTIYF
few TRBJ1-5 TRBV21-1 . 16 TGTGCCAGCAGCAAAGCGGCAGGGGGGAGCAATCAGCCCCAGCATTTT CASSKAAGGSNQPQHF
. TRBJ1-2 TRBV19 . 18 TGTGCCAGTAGTATTTTTTCGTCAGGCCGTCTCTACTTGCCTGGCTACACCTTC CASSIFSSGRLYLPGYTF
. TRBJ1-1 TRBV11-2 . 12 TGTGCCAGCAGCTTAGTTCAGGTCGAAGCTTTCTTT CASSLVQVEAFF
few TRBJ1-6 TRBV5-6 . 16 TGTGCCAGCAGCTTGTCCCGGTGGCGGTCTAATTCACCCCTCCACTTT CASSLSRWRSNSPLHF
. TRBJ2-7 TRBV19 TRBD2 16 TGTGCCAGTAGTACGAGCTCAGCGGGGGGGGCCTACGAGCAGTACTTC CASSTSSAGGAYEQYF
. TRBJ2-5 TRBV14 TRBD2 15 TGTGCCAGCAGCCCTACCGGGACTAGCGGAGAGACCCAGTACTTC CASSPTGTSGETQYF
. TRBJ1-1 TRBV19 TRBD1 14 TGTGCCAGTAGTGTCTTGGGACAGGGGGCCGAGGCTTTCTTT CASSVLGQGAEAFF
. TRBJ2-2 TRBV5-1 TRBD2 19 TGCGCCAGCAGCTTGCTCGGCCCGCAAGCGGGGGAAAACACCGGGGAGCTGTTTTTT CASSLLGPQAGENTGELFF
. TRBJ1-2 TRBV30 . 15 TGTGCCTGGACCGCCCACCTGACAGGCCCCCATGGCTACACCTTC CAWTAHLTGPHGYTF
. TRBJ2-5 TRBV6-5 . 13 TGTGCCAGCAGTAGACAGCCACAAGAGACCCAGTACTTC CASSRQPQETQYF
. TRBJ1-1 TRBV15 . 15 TGTGCCACCAGCAGAGCCCGACTCGAGAACACTGAAGCTTTCTTT CATSRARLENTEAFF
. TRBJ2-7 TRBV5-1 . 13 TGCGCCAGCAGCTTTTCCAGGGGAAACGAGCAGTACTTC CASSFSRGNEQYF
. TRBJ1-1 TRBV19 . 13 TGTGCCAGTAGTATAAAGGGGGACACTGAAGCTTTCTTT CASSIKGDTEAFF
once TRBJ1-5 TRBV18 . 15 TGTGCCAGCTCACCAAGGACAGTTAGCAATCAGCCCCAGCATTTT CASSPRTVSNQPQHF
. TRBJ1-5 TRBV6-5 . 14 TGTGCCAGCATCAAAGACTTGGGCAATCAGCCCCAGCATTTT CASIKDLGNQPQHF
. TRBJ2-5 TRBV30 TRBD2 16 TGTGCCTGGAGCCCAGGACTCAGCGGGGGGGCGGAGACCCAGTACTTC CAWSPGLSGGAETQYF
. TRBJ1-2 TRBV20-1 . 14 TGCAGTGCTAGTATCCGCCCAGCTAACTATGGCTACACCTTC CSASIRPANYGYTF
. TRBJ1-4 TRBV18 TRBD1 15 TGTGCCAGCTCATCGAAGACAGGGGGGTCCGAAAAACTGTTTTTT CASSSKTGGSEKLFF
. TRBJ1-4 TRBV5-6 . 15 TGTGCCAGCAGCCGGGTCTGGGGCACTAATGAAAAACTGTTTTTT CASSRVWGTNEKLFF
. TRBJ1-2 TRBV28 . 12 TGTGCCAGCAGTTGGCCCCGCGGTGGCTACACCTTC CASSWPRGGYTF
. TRBJ2-7 TRBV28 TRBD1 17 TGTGCCAGCAGTTTCCGCATAGGGACAGGCGCGGTCGGCGGGCAGTACTTC CASSFRIGTGAVGGQYF
. TRBJ2-7 TRBV4-2 . 14 TGTGCCAGCAGCCACCCGCTGGGGGGGCACGAGCAGTACTTC CASSHPLGGHEQYF
. TRBJ2-5 TRBV18 TRBD1 15 TGTGCCAGCTCACGTGGGACAGGCCGCGAAGAGACCCAGTACTTC CASSRGTGREETQYF
. TRBJ2-3 TRBV18 TRBD2 16 TGTGCCAGCTCACCAGTGGGCGGGGGGCTCACAGATACGCAGTATTTT CASSPVGGGLTDTQYF
. TRBJ1-1 TRBV18 TRBD1 15 TGTGCCAGCTCAACCGGACAGGTGGAGAACACTGAAGCTTTCTTT CASSTGQVENTEAFF